This passage covers 28 T cell receptor beta chains from one sample sequenced in a study of metastatic and nonmetastatic thyroid tumors. Before thyroid surgery, none of the patients had received any treatment. MiXCR was used by TCRdb to re-call the PCR reads. The table shows about 20,000 clones, with over 9% occurring only once. The sample was blood. The receptors stem from a female donor with papillary thyroid cancer or a benign thyroid nodule (not recorded which). Some clones in this sample may be carry-over from other donors' samples.

Concerning this clone itself: This may be a read error, as it is one base from a much larger clone. This chain uses TRBV9 with TRBJ2-3, with unresolved D. V lost 7 bases to trimming and J lost 7 bases, with 10 bases between them. There are 11 residues in the CDR3. From germline, CDR1 is SGDLS and CDR2 YYNGEE. The CDR3 loop reads CASGQVYTQYF. CDR3 sequence (DNA): TGTGCCAGCGGGCAGGTGTATACGCAGTATTTT. The full variable domain, its missing parts supplied by reference TRBV9 and TRBJ2-3, is DSGVTQTPKHLITATGQRVTLRCSPRSGDLSVYWYQQSLDQGLQFLIQYYNGEERAKGNILERFSAQQFPDLHSELNLSSLELGDSALYFCASGQVYTQYFGPGTRLTVL.

This clone was counted many times. The chain carries TRBV5-1 and TRBJ2-1; 11 nucleotides line up with TRBD2. Germline values: CDR1 SGHRS, CDR2 YFSETQ. Unmatched junction bases numbered 6, after V lost 4 bases and J lost 0 bases. This CDR3 region has 17 residues. DNA for the CDR3: TGCGCCAGCAGCGAGGGGACTAGCGGCTACTCCTACAATGAGCAGTTCTTC. Protein sequence: CASSEGTSGYSYNEQFF.

The V call is TRBV20-1, the J call TRBJ2-1, with D unresolved. V gave up 7 bases and J gave up 0 bases, with 19 bases separating them. The CDR3 totals 16 residues. Germline loops: CDR1 DFQATT, CDR2 SNEGSKA (reference sequence). The CDR3 reads CSVTPLNFPSYNEQFF. The CDR3 DNA reads as TGCAGTGTCACGCCCTTAAACTTCCCCTCCTACAATGAGCAGTTCTTC.

The sample holds many counts of this clone. The J gene is TRBJ1-1, the V gene TRBV10-2; no clear D gene. The germline V gene has CDR1 WSHSY and CDR2 SAAADI. The CDR3 runs 12 residues. V lost 7 bases and J lost 6, with 12 bases in between. The CDR3 sequence: CASNGGLSEAFF. The CDR3 region has the DNA TGCGCCAGCAACGGAGGGCTCTCTGAAGCTTTCTTT.

This clone was observed at least ten times. The chain couples TRBV13 to TRBJ2-2; D gene unclear. This CDR3 is built from 13 residues. Trimming took 5 bases from V and 10 from J, leaving 14 bases between them. Germline V lookup: CDR1 PRHDT, CDR2 FYEKMQ (reference sequence). The CDR3, as DNA: TGTGCCAGCAGCCCGCCGAGTGGGGAGGAGCTGTTTTTT. Translating it yields CASSPPSGEELFF.

This clone was seen many times. J is TRBJ2-3 and V is TRBV7-9; TRBD2 aligns across 10 bases. CDR1 SEHNR and CDR2 FQNEAQ come from the germline V gene (reference sequence). The J segment lost 0 bases and the V segment lost 0 bases, leaving 0 bases of the junction unmatched. The CDR3 has 16 amino acids. The CDR3, as DNA: TGTGCCAGCAGCTTAGCTAGCGGGGGGAGCACAGATACGCAGTATTTT. Translating gives CASSLASGGSTDTQYF. Full variable domain (outside the CDR3, taken from reference TRBV7-9 and TRBJ2-3): DTGVSQNPRHKITKRGQNVTFRCDPISEHNRLYWYRQTLGQGPEFLTYFQNEAQLEKSRLLSDRFSAERPKGSFSTLEIQRTEQGDSAMYLCASSLASGGSTDTQYFGPGTRLTVL.

The table lists this clone with a few counts. The chain joins TRBV19 to TRBJ1-1; no definite D call. V was cut by 3 bases and J by 0 bases, with 5 bases left in between. Germline CDR1 LNHDA, CDR2 SQIVND (reference sequence). CDR3 length equals 13 residues. The CDR3 DNA reads TGTGCCAGTAGTATTGGAGTGAACACTGAAGCTTTCTTT. Its protein product is CASSIGVNTEAFF.

Many counts were recorded for this clone. The gene calls are TRBV4-2 and TRBJ2-3, with TRBD2 identical over 7 bases. The germline gives CDR1 LGHNA, CDR2 YNFKEQ. Germline trimming cut 1 base from V and 6 bases from J; bases unmatched to any gene: 10. There are 16 residues in the CDR3. The CDR3 DNA reads as TGTGCCAGCAGCCAAGCGAAAGCGGGAATAGCTGATACGCAGTATTTT. Translated, it gives CASSQAKAGIADTQYF.

This clone was seen ten or more times. The rearrangement joins TRBV18 to TRBJ1-1; 8 bases line up with TRBD1. Losses at the gene ends were 6 bases for V and 1 base for J; bases not matched to a gene: 4. The CDR3 contains 14 residues. Germline CDR1 KGHSH, CDR2 LQKENI. CDR3 sequence (DNA): TGTGCCAGCTCCCTCGGACAGGGGAACACTGAAGCTTTCTTT. Its protein product is CASSLGQGNTEAFF.

In its sample, this clone was seen many times. V and J are TRBV4-1 and TRBJ2-7, with 9 bases identical to TRBD1. V lost 4 bases, J lost 2 bases, and 6 bases stayed unmatched. This CDR3 has 15 amino acids. The germline CDR1 and CDR2 sequences are MGHRA and YSYEKL. The CDR3 region is CASSRDGTGTYEQYF. In nucleotides, the CDR3 is TGCGCCAGCAGCCGAGATGGGACAGGGACCTACGAGCAGTACTTC.

This clone came up many times. CDR3 in DNA: TGTGCCAGCAGCGTAGATGTTACAGGGCAAGGAGAGACCCAGTACTTC. It codes for CASSVDVTGQGETQYF. The chain joins TRBV9 to TRBJ2-5; D is perhaps TRBD1 (6 bases). Germline V CDR1 and CDR2: SGDLS, YYNGEE. Trimming took 0 bases from V and 4 from J, leaving 16 bases between them. CDR3 length: 16 residues.

Many counts were recorded for this clone. The V and J genes are TRBV29-1 and TRBJ2-5; 9 nucleotides match TRBD2. V trimming: 1 base; J trimming: 5 bases; junction bases outside the gene matches: 8. Germline V gene sequence: CDR1 SQVTM, CDR2 ANQGSEA. This CDR3 is 15 amino acids long. The CDR3 bases are TGCAGCGTTGAAGGACTAGCGGTCCTAGGGGAGACCCAGTACTTC. Its translation: CSVEGLAVLGETQYF.

This clone was counted at least ten times. The CDR3 nucleotides are TGTGCCAGCAGCGACGGACAGGGCGGGGATGGCTACACCTTC. This translates into CASSDGQGGDGYTF. The chain recombines TRBV6-4 with TRBJ1-2; 8 bases are shared with TRBD1. V shed 6 bases and J 6 bases; nucleotides not matched to a gene: 9. The CDR3 is made up of 14 amino acids. Germline CDR1 and CDR2: MRHNA and SNTAGT.

This clone has ten or more counts. Other DNA sequences within the sample encode an identical CDR3. This CDR3 is CSASSNQPQHF. The CDR3 DNA reads TGCAGTGCTAGCAGCAATCAGCCCCAGCATTTT. The genes are TRBV20-1 and TRBJ1-5, with D hard to call. V lost 3 bases, J lost 1 base, and 1 base lay in between. The CDR3 runs to 11 residues. CDR1 and CDR2 (germline): DFQATT, SNEGSKA (reference sequence).

V usage is TRBV4-3 and J usage is TRBJ1-1; D not certain. This CDR3 has 15 residues. CDR1 and CDR2 from the germline V gene are LGHNA and YSLEER. The germline V and J ends were trimmed by 3 bases and 1 base, with 12 bases remaining between them. CDR3 nucleotide sequence: TGCGCCAGCAGCCACCTGTTAGGGCCGAACACTGAAGCTTTCTTT. This encodes CASSHLLGPNTEAFF.

Notes on this clone: A junction boundary mismatches the germline segment, possibly from a read error. The chain joins TRBV6-4 to TRBJ1-6; 8 bases agree with TRBD1. The CDR3 is 14 amino acids. Per the germline V gene, CDR1 is MRHNA and CDR2 is SNTAGT. The CDR3 region has the DNA TGTGCCAGCAGTGAGGACAGGGATAATTCACCCCTGGTCTTT. Translated: CASSEDRDNSPLVF.

This clone was recorded many times. J is TRBJ2-3 and V is TRBV20-1, with 14 nucleotides matching TRBD2. This CDR3 comprises 18 residues. Germline assignment: CDR1 DFQATT and CDR2 SNEGSKA (reference sequence). The V gene end was trimmed by 6 bases and the J gene end by 2 bases; junction bases not matched to a gene: 13. CDR3 sequence: CSAEGGTSGSLDTDTQYF. In DNA, the CDR3 is TGCAGTGCGGAAGGGGGGACTAGCGGGAGCCTAGACACAGATACGCAGTATTTT.

Relative to its sample, this clone is medium-sized. The chain links TRBV6-2 or TRBV6-3 to TRBJ1-1, with D maybe TRBD1 (6 bases). CDR3 length: 16 amino acids. Trimming took 2 bases from V and 0 from J, leaving 13 bases between them. Germline CDR1 and CDR2: MNHEY and SVGEGT. CDR3 sequence reads: CASSYAVGQMNTEAFF. The CDR3 nucleotides read TGTGCCAGCAGTTACGCAGTAGGACAGATGAACACTGAAGCTTTCTTT.

This clone was detected ten times or more. This chain links TRBV7-9 with TRBJ1-1, with 8 positions matching TRBD1. This CDR3 has 14 amino acids. The V and J ends lost 2 bases and 8 bases, in that order; junction bases with no gene match: 7. Per the germline V gene, CDR1 is SEHNR and CDR2 is FQNEAQ (reference sequence). CDR3 protein: CASSLSAGGSEAFF. The CDR3, as DNA: TGTGCCAGCAGCTTAAGCGCAGGGGGCTCCGAAGCTTTCTTT.

The gene calls are TRBV20-1 and TRBJ1-6; 12 bases match TRBD1. The CDR3 loop spans 16 amino acids. The J segment lost 5 bases and the V segment lost 1 base, leaving 3 bases of the junction unmatched. Germline CDR1 and CDR2: DFQATT and SNEGSKA (reference sequence). The CDR3 protein is CSARGGQGADNSPLHF. The CDR3 DNA reads as TGCAGTGCTAGAGGGGGACAGGGGGCCGATAATTCACCCCTCCACTTT.

This clone was seen at least ten times. This chain uses TRBV5-6 with TRBJ1-1; no reliable D call. This CDR3 is built from 14 residues. CDR1 and CDR2 (germline): SGHDT, YYEEEE. The V end lost 4 bases, the J end lost 4 bases, and 14 bases lay between the germline ends. The CDR3 sequence is CASSPSGAVTEAFF. As DNA, the CDR3 is TGTGCCAGCAGCCCTTCTGGAGCAGTCACTGAAGCTTTCTTT.

This chain joins TRBV5-4 and TRBJ2-1, with 14 positions matching TRBD2. With V trimmed by 0 bases and J by 8 bases, 4 bases remained unmatched. Germline V gene sequence: CDR1 SGHNT, CDR2 YYREEE (reference sequence). The CDR3 contains 16 residues. The CDR3 protein is CASSLGLAGGPHEQFF. DNA of the CDR3: TGTGCCAGCAGCTTGGGACTAGCGGGAGGGCCCCATGAGCAGTTCTTC.

This clone was seen ten or more times. The rearrangement uses TRBV7-8 and TRBJ1-6; weak D call: TRBD1 (5 bases). This CDR3 is built from 15 residues. Germline V gene data show CDR1 as SGHVS and CDR2 as FQNEAQ. The V end was cut by 1 base, the J end by 9 bases, with 13 bases between. The CDR3 reads CASSLDPGLFSPLHF. As DNA, the CDR3 is TGTGCCAGCAGCTTAGATCCAGGGTTATTTTCACCCCTCCACTTT.

This clone was counted between two and nine times. Since a much larger clone is just one base distant, this may be a read error. The J gene is TRBJ2-4, the V gene TRBV6-2 or TRBV6-3; D could derive from TRBD1 or TRBD2 (5 bases each). Germline V gene data show CDR1 as MNHEY and CDR2 as SVGEGT. The CDR3 spans 11 residues. The CDR3 loop reads CASSSRDDGYF. CDR3 nucleotide sequence: TGTGCCAGTAGTTCCCGGGACGACGGGTACTTC.

Regarding this clone: The conserved phenylalanine or tryptophan normally closing the CDR3 is absent here, so this likely arose from a read error. The chain links TRBV27 to TRBJ2-5; maybe TRBD1 (6 bases). Looked up from germline, CDR1 is MNHEY and CDR2 is SMNVEV (reference sequence). The CDR3 spans 12 residues. The CDR3 here is CACSPTGETQYY. In DNA form, the CDR3 reads TGTGCCTGCAGCCCGACAGGAGAGACCCAGTACTAC.

This clone is labeled medium-sized. CDR3: CASSYSPDSYEQYF. Written as DNA, the CDR3 is TGTGCCAGCAGTTACTCTCCTGACTCCTACGAGCAGTACTTC. The V and J genes are TRBV6-2 or TRBV6-3 and TRBJ2-7; D not certain. There are 14 residues in the CDR3. The V and J ends lost 0 bases and 0 bases respectively, with 6 bases between them. Germline V gene sequence: CDR1 MNHEY, CDR2 SVGEGT.

By sample fraction, this clone is medium-sized. The CDR3 is CASSELYTEAFF. CDR3 coding DNA: TGTGCCAGCAGTGAGTTGTACACTGAAGCTTTCTTT. The J gene is TRBJ1-1, the V gene TRBV6-1; no definite D call. Trimming removed 3 bases at V and 3 bases at J, with 5 bases between. CDR3 size: 12 residues. Germline-derived CDR1 and CDR2 are MNHNS and SASEGT.

This clone was observed many times. The chain couples TRBV20-1 to TRBJ2-1; 8 nucleotides agree with TRBD2. In germline, CDR1 is DFQATT, CDR2 SNEGSKA (reference sequence). The CDR3 totals 15 residues. The junction had 10 bases not matched to a gene; V was cut back by 0 bases and J by 9 bases. CDR3 protein: CSARDTSGLGSEQFF. For the CDR3, the DNA is TGCAGTGCTAGAGATACTAGCGGCTTAGGAAGTGAGCAGTTCTTC.